These 13 T cell receptor beta chains were sequenced from one sample in a study of OX40 agonist ivuxolimab in advanced cancers. Clones were sequenced by immunoSEQ multiplex PCR, and TCRdb holds only the in-frame ones, with some missing. In the table there are 60,000 to 80,000 clones, roughly 90% of which are singletons. The sequencing here drew on CD4+ or CD8+ T cells sorted from blood, taken in a trial of the OX40 agonist ivuxolimab. These TCRs come from an adult with an advanced solid tumor such as melanoma, head and neck, liver or kidney cancer.

The rearrangement links TRBV18 to TRBJ1-3, with D hard to call. Germline V lookup: CDR1 KGHSH, CDR2 LQKENI. Trimming took 4 bases from V and 0 from J, leaving 13 bases between them. The CDR3 totals 16 residues. CDR3 residues: CASSLTDASSGNTIYF. The CDR3, as DNA: TGTGCCAGCTCACTGACGGACGCCAGCTCTGGAAACACCATATATTTT.

The chain combines TRBV6-5 with TRBJ1-5; 7 bases agree with TRBD1. The trim removed 4 bases at V and 3 bases at J, leaving 6 bases unmatched. The CDR3 consists of 15 residues. Germline V gene data show CDR1 as MNHEY and CDR2 as SVGAGI. The CDR3 DNA sequence: TGTGCCAGCAGTTTGGGACAGACCCTCAATCAGCCCCAGCATTTT. Its translation: CASSLGQTLNQPQHF.

The rearrangement links TRBV5-4 to TRBJ1-1; the match to TRBD1 covers 7 bases. CDR1 is SGHNT, CDR2 YYREEE, per germline (reference sequence). Trimming removed 0 bases from V and 3 bases from J; junction bases left unmatched: 5. The CDR3 totals 15 residues. The CDR3 region is CASSLALTGYTEAFF. The DNA for the CDR3 is TGTGCCAGCAGCTTGGCCTTGACAGGGTACACTGAAGCTTTCTTT.

The rearrangement links TRBV7-2 to TRBJ2-7; D may be TRBD2 (6 bases). Germline lookup yields CDR1 SGHTA and CDR2 FQGNSA. This CDR3 is 15 amino acids long. Trimming stripped 1 base from V and 2 bases from J, with 12 bases between. CDR3 in amino acids: CASSLGTPGAYEQYF. The CDR3 coding sequence is TGTGCCAGCAGCTTAGGTACGCCGGGAGCCTACGAGCAGTACTTC.

This chain connects TRBV7-2 to TRBJ1-4; D not resolved. CDR1 and CDR2 (germline): SGHTA, FQGNSA. CDR3 size: 16 residues. Trimming cost V 1 base and J 0 bases, with 9 bases left between them. In DNA, the CDR3 is TGTGCCAGCAGCTTAGTTTCCACGTCAACTAATGAAAAACTGTTTTTT. Its protein product is CASSLVSTSTNEKLFF.

This chain joins TRBV14 and TRBJ2-2, with 10 bases fitting TRBD1. In germline, CDR1 is SGHDN, CDR2 FVKESK. Trimming at V came to 4 bases and at J to 6 bases, leaving 5 bases not matched to a gene. The CDR3 spans 15 residues. In DNA form, the CDR3 reads TGTGCCAGCAGCCCTGGGACAGGGGTGGCCGGGGAGCTGTTTTTT. Its translation: CASSPGTGVAGELFF.

The chain joins TRBV30 to TRBJ2-7; D possibly uses TRBD1 or TRBD2 (5 bases each). V lost 8 bases to trimming and J lost 7 bases, with 24 bases between them. Germline CDR1 is GTSNPN and CDR2 is SVGIG (reference sequence). The CDR3 contains 14 residues. The CDR3: CARTSGTGDLEQYF. For the CDR3, the DNA is TGTGCCCGAACCTCCGGGACCGGGGATTTAGAGCAGTACTTC.

The genes are TRBV19 and TRBJ1-1, with D unresolved. This CDR3 has 15 amino acids. The V and J ends lost 8 bases and 2 bases respectively, with 18 bases between them. Per germline, CDR1 LNHDA and CDR2 SQIVND (reference sequence). The DNA for the CDR3 is TGTGCCAGTTTTGTCGTACGGGCAGGTAACACTGAAGCTTTCTTT. Protein product: CASFVVRAGNTEAFF.

The chain joins TRBV4-1 to TRBJ1-2; a possible D gene is TRBD1 (5 bases). V was trimmed by 6 bases and J by 3 bases, leaving 20 bases between them. The CDR3 totals 16 residues. CDR1 and CDR2 from the germline V gene are MGHRA and YSYEKL. In nucleotides, the CDR3 is TGCGCCAGCAGTCAAAGGGACGACCGTCCCGACTATGGCTACACCTTC. Translating gives CASSQRDDRPDYGYTF.

The gene calls are TRBV7-2 and TRBJ1-1; D not resolved. CDR1 and CDR2 from the germline V gene are SGHTA and FQGNSA. The CDR3 loop spans 12 amino acids. Between the trimmed V and J ends, which lost 2 bases and 6 bases, there was a span of 7 bases. The CDR3 reads CASSLRGAEAFF. The CDR3 nucleotides are TGTGCCAGCAGCTTACGCGGTGCTGAAGCTTTCTTT.

The chain joins TRBV9 to TRBJ1-1; the match to TRBD1 covers 11 bases. With V trimmed by 4 bases and J by 0 bases, 5 bases remained unmatched. The CDR3 spans 16 residues. The germline CDR1 and CDR2 sequences are SGDLS and YYNGEE. The CDR3 DNA reads as TGTGCCAGCAGCAGGGACAGGGGGTCCCTGAACACTGAAGCTTTCTTT. Amino acids: CASSRDRGSLNTEAFF.

The chain combines TRBV18 with TRBJ1-5; the match to TRBD1 covers 9 bases. The germline CDR1 and CDR2 sequences are KGHSH and LQKENI. CDR3 length equals 16 residues. V dropped 3 bases and J dropped 4; count of bases not matched to a gene: 7. DNA for the CDR3: TGTGCCAGCTCACCTAACAGGGGGCAAGGGAATCAGCCCCAGCATTTT. This codes for CASSPNRGQGNQPQHF.

CDR3 region: CASSAPPLLAGGDTQYF. DNA of the CDR3: TGTGCCAGCAGCGCCCCACCACTACTAGCGGGAGGAGATACGCAGTATTTT. This chain uses TRBV9 with TRBJ2-3; TRBD2 matches 12 bases. V dropped 3 bases and J dropped 5; count of bases not matched to a gene: 10. Per the germline V gene, CDR1 is SGDLS and CDR2 is YYNGEE. The CDR3 loop spans 17 amino acids.